These 30 T cell receptor beta chains were all obtained from the same sample, sequenced in a study of shared clonotypes between healthy human individuals. TCRdb keeps only in-frame clones here, not all; method: immunoSEQ multiplex PCR. The repertoire holds hundreds of thousands of clones, with less than 75% as singletons. The source material was memory CD4+ T cells sorted from blood. Subset denoted: CD45RA-negative fraction. These receptors all stem from a man between 25 and 39 years old in good health.

The chain joins TRBV7-8 to TRBJ2-7; possibly TRBD1 for D (7 bases). This CDR3 is 15 amino acids long. Germline CDR1 is SGHVS and CDR2 is FQNEAQ. V lost 4 bases, J lost 3 bases, and 16 bases lay in between. CDR3: CASSSRRGQHYEQYF. CDR3 nucleotides: TGTGCCAGCAGCTCTAGGAGGGGACAGCACTACGAGCAGTACTTC. Full variable domain (remainder filled in from reference TRBV7-8 and TRBJ2-7): GAGVSQSPRYKVAKRGQDVALRCDPISGHVSLFWYQQALGQGPEFLTYFQNEAQLDKSGLPSDRFFAERPEGSVSTLKIQRTQQEDSAVYLCASSSRRGQHYEQYFGPGTRLTVT.

This clone was counted once. The chain employs TRBV7-9 and TRBJ1-4, with 7 bases that match TRBD1. The ends lost 2 bases at V and 7 bases at J; junction bases unmatched: 7. The CDR3 is made up of 15 amino acids. Germline CDR1 and CDR2: SEHNR and FQNEAQ (reference sequence). CDR3 nucleotides: TGTGCCAGCAGCTTATGGGACAGCCGGGGTGAAAAACTGTTTTTT. Amino acid sequence: CASSLWDSRGEKLFF.

CDR3 amino acids: CASSLNSGSLPDEQFF. CDR3 in DNA: TGTGCCAGCAGCTTAAATAGCGGGAGTCTTCCCGATGAGCAGTTCTTC. V is TRBV7-3 and J is TRBJ2-1; 9 bases agree with TRBD2. V shed 1 base, J shed 8 bases, and the junction held 9 bases outside the gene matches. The germline CDR1 and CDR2 sequences are SGHTA and FQGTGA. The CDR3 has 16 amino acids.

This clone was picked up many times. This chain uses TRBV15 with TRBJ2-7; perhaps D is TRBD1 or TRBD2 (5 bases each). Per germline, CDR1 LNHNV and CDR2 YYDKDF (reference sequence). The CDR3 extends over 18 amino acids. V was pared by 0 bases and J by 1 base, with 19 bases between. The CDR3 protein is CATSRDSFGDGVSYEQYF. The CDR3 DNA is TGTGCCACCAGCAGAGATTCGTTTGGGGACGGAGTTTCCTACGAGCAGTACTTC.

The V and J genes are TRBV28 and TRBJ2-7; 7 nucleotides line up with TRBD1. Germline V CDR1 and CDR2: MDHEN, SYDVKM. Trimming took 8 bases from V and 2 from J; bases not matched to a gene: 0. There are 11 residues in the CDR3. CDR3 DNA: TGTGCCAGCCAGGGGGCCTACGAGCAGTACTTC. Translation: CASQGAYEQYF.

This chain links TRBV5-1 with TRBJ1-1; the D gene is possibly TRBD1 (5 bases). V dropped 3 bases and J dropped 6 bases, with 15 bases sitting between them. There are 14 residues in the CDR3. Germline V gene lookup returns CDR1 SGHRS and CDR2 YFSETQ. In nucleotides, the CDR3 is TGCGCCAGCAGCTCCGCGACAGCACTAGCTGAAGCTTTCTTT. The encoded protein is CASSSATALAEAFF.

Concerning this clone itself: The junction departs from the called germline gene at one end, perhaps through a read error. The CDR3 region is CASSLGLLGQPQHF. DNA for the CDR3: TGTGCCAGCAGTTTGGGTCTTCTCGGGCAGCCCCAGCATTTT. The chain joins TRBV5-6 to TRBJ1-5; D remains unclear. Per the germline V gene, CDR1 is SGHDT and CDR2 is YYEEEE. The CDR3 length is 14 residues.

This clone showed up many times. The V and J genes are TRBV30 and TRBJ2-5; 8 bases fit TRBD2. Per germline, CDR1 GTSNPN and CDR2 SVGIG (reference sequence). This CDR3 spans 13 amino acids. V was clipped by 1 base and J by 7 bases; unmatched bases: 5. The CDR3 protein is CAWSEERESTQYF. CDR3 bases: TGTGCCTGGAGTGAGGAGCGGGAGTCGACCCAGTACTTC. Variable domain in full (rest from reference TRBV30 and TRBJ2-5): SQTIHQWPATLVQPVGSPLSLECTVEGTSNPNLYWYRQAAGRGLQLLFYSVGIGQISSEVPQNLSASRPQDRQFILSSKKLLLSDSGFYLCAWSEERESTQYFGPGTRLLVL.

The sample holds a few counts of this clone. The rearrangement uses TRBV5-1 and TRBJ1-1; TRBD1 might be the D (5 bases). Germline V gene lookup returns CDR1 SGHRS and CDR2 YFSETQ. The V and J ends lost 4 bases and 7 bases respectively, with 11 bases between them. The CDR3 covers 12 residues. CDR3 loop: CASSHQGNEAFF. The CDR3 coding sequence is TGCGCCAGCAGCCACCAGGGTAATGAAGCTTTCTTT.

The CDR3 region is CASSELGVRNTEAFF. CDR3 bases: TGTGCCAGCAGTGAATTGGGCGTGCGGAACACTGAAGCTTTCTTT. This rearrangement joins TRBV6-1 to TRBJ1-1; D is unresolved. With 2 bases removed from V and 1 base from J, the gap between germline ends came to 11 bases. The germline V gene encodes CDR1 MNHNS and CDR2 SASEGT. The CDR3 has 15 residues.

CDR3 bases: TGTGCCTGGGACAGGTCTGCTGGGGCCAACGTCCTGACTTTC. Translation gives CAWDRSAGANVLTF. The rearrangement joins TRBV30 to TRBJ2-6; D is perhaps TRBD1 (6 bases). The CDR3 runs to 14 residues. V was trimmed by 5 bases and J by 2 bases, leaving 10 bases between them. Germline V gene lookup returns CDR1 GTSNPN and CDR2 SVGIG (reference sequence).

This clone came up once. This sequence joins TRBV2 and TRBJ2-3; TRBD1 is a possible D gene (5 bases). CDR3 length: 14 amino acids. CDR1 SNHLY and CDR2 FYNNEI come from the germline V gene. V was cut by 4 bases and J by 2 bases, with 10 bases left in between. CDR3: CASSGLGATDTQYF. The CDR3 DNA follows: TGTGCCAGCAGTGGGCTTGGGGCCACAGATACGCAGTATTTT.

This clone appeared many times. The chain combines TRBV28 with TRBJ2-7; 11 bases map to TRBD2. V lost 5 bases, J lost 3 bases, and 9 bases stayed unmatched. CDR1 is MDHEN, CDR2 SYDVKM, per germline. The CDR3 loop spans 16 amino acids. The CDR3 coding sequence is TGTGCCAGCAGTGTCACTAGCGGGAGACTCATCTACGAGCAGTACTTC. It encodes CASSVTSGRLIYEQYF. The entire variable domain, with the rest obtained from reference TRBV28 and TRBJ2-7, is as follows: DVKVTQSSRYLVKRTGEKVFLECVQDMDHENMFWYRQDPGLGLRLIYFSYDVKMKEKGDIPEGYSVSREKKERFSLILESASTNQTSMYLCASSVTSGRLIYEQYFGPGTRLTVT.

The V and J genes are TRBV19 and TRBJ1-2, with a weak D call TRBD1 (5 bases). Trimming removed 7 bases at V and 3 bases at J, with 12 bases between. The germline V gene encodes CDR1 LNHDA and CDR2 SQIVND (reference sequence). The CDR3 sequence is 13 residues long. In nucleotides, the CDR3 is TGTGCCAGTAATCCCCAGGGAGACTATGGCTACACCTTC. Residues: CASNPQGDYGYTF.

The chain is built from TRBV7-9 and TRBJ1-5; possible D gene TRBD1, 6 bases. Trimming removed 4 bases from V and 6 bases from J, with 13 bases in between. The CDR3 loop spans 14 amino acids. CDR1 and CDR2 from the germline V gene are SEHNR and FQNEAQ (reference sequence). As DNA, the CDR3 is TGTGCCAGCAGCTCACAGGGACCAAGTCAGCCCCAGCATTTT. Protein product: CASSSQGPSQPQHF.

CDR3 in amino acids: CAISEGAGANFGELFF. The CDR3 DNA is TGTGCCATCAGTGAGGGGGCAGGGGCCAACTTCGGGGAGCTGTTTTTT. The chain carries TRBV10-3 and TRBJ2-2; tentative D call: TRBD1 (6 bases). V lost 2 bases and J lost 7, with 17 bases in between. Germline-derived CDR1 and CDR2 are ENHRY and SYGVKD. The CDR3 spans 16 residues.

The rearrangement joins TRBV29-1 to TRBJ2-1; the match to TRBD1 covers 8 bases. The CDR3 contains 14 residues. The germline CDR1 and CDR2 sequences are SQVTM and ANQGSEA. J was trimmed by 7 bases and V by 7 bases; bases with no gene match: 12. CDR3 in DNA: TGCAGCGCCGGCTCTCGGACAGGGTTGAATGAGCAGTTCTTC. Protein sequence: CSAGSRTGLNEQFF.

This chain links TRBV11-3 with TRBJ2-1; D gene uncertain. V lost 1 base and J 10 bases, leaving 11 bases between the germline ends. Per germline, CDR1 SGHNT and CDR2 YENEEA. This CDR3 has 13 residues. CDR3 sequence reads: CASSLGPLREQFF. The DNA for the CDR3 is TGTGCCAGCAGCTTAGGTCCTCTAAGGGAGCAGTTCTTC.

This clone was seen a handful of times. The chain carries TRBV6-1 and TRBJ2-7, with D hard to call. The CDR3 runs 15 residues. V was pared by 6 bases and J by 0 bases, with 15 bases between. The germline V gene has CDR1 MNHNS and CDR2 SASEGT. The CDR3 bases are TGTGCCAGCAGAGAAAACCGGGCCCCCTCCTACGAGCAGTACTTC. Translation gives CASRENRAPSYEQYF.

The V and J genes are TRBV7-7 and TRBJ2-5; no firm D call. Trimming took 5 bases from V and 4 from J, leaving 17 bases between them. This CDR3 contains 15 residues. Germline V CDR1 and CDR2: SSHAT, FNYEAQ (reference sequence). The CDR3 loop reads CASSPGSSWLETQYF. CDR3 DNA sequence: TGTGCCAGCAGCCCCGGTAGTAGCTGGTTAGAGACCCAGTACTTC.

The chain recombines TRBV5-5 with TRBJ2-1; D is uncertain. The V gene lost 0 bases and the J gene lost 4 bases, with 8 bases spanning the gap. In germline, CDR1 is SGHKS, CDR2 YYEKEE (reference sequence). This CDR3 spans 14 amino acids. CDR3 in amino acids: CASSLARSYNEQFF. The CDR3 DNA sequence: TGTGCCAGCAGCTTGGCTAGGAGTTACAATGAGCAGTTCTTC. Looking up the rest from reference TRBV5-5 and TRBJ2-1 gives the full variable domain: DAGVTQSPTHLIKTRGQQVTLRCSPISGHKSVSWYQQVLGQGPQFIFQYYEKEERGRGNFPDRFSARQFPNYSSELNVNALLLGDSALYLCASSLARSYNEQFFGPGTRLTVL.

The chain recombines TRBV6-5 with TRBJ1-5; perhaps TRBD1 as D (5 bases). V lost 0 bases, J lost 6 bases, and 12 bases lay in between. The CDR3 is 15 residues long. CDR1 MNHEY and CDR2 SVGAGI come from the germline V gene. In nucleotides, the CDR3 is TGTGCCAGCAGTTACTCGAGCGGGGCTAGTCAGCCCCAGCATTTT. Translating gives CASSYSSGASQPQHF.

This chain connects TRBV7-8 to TRBJ2-7, with D perhaps TRBD1 (7 bases). Germline loops: CDR1 SGHVS, CDR2 FQNEAQ. The CDR3 length is 15 residues. V was pared by 5 bases and J by 3 bases, with 17 bases between. CDR3 DNA: TGTGCCAGCAGCGAACGGACAGGAGGGGGCTACGAGCAGTACTTC. Translating it yields CASSERTGGGYEQYF. The whole variable domain, remainder taken from reference TRBV7-8 and TRBJ2-7, is GAGVSQSPRYKVAKRGQDVALRCDPISGHVSLFWYQQALGQGPEFLTYFQNEAQLDKSGLPSDRFFAERPEGSVSTLKIQRTQQEDSAVYLCASSERTGGGYEQYFGPGTRLTVT.

V is TRBV11-3 and J is TRBJ2-5, with TRBD1 identical over 7 bases. Looked up from germline, CDR1 is SGHNT and CDR2 is YENEEA. The CDR3 sequence is 15 residues long. J lost 5 bases, V lost 3 bases, and 9 bases had no gene match. For the CDR3, the DNA is TGTGCCAGCAGCTTGAACGACAGGGTAGGGGAGACCCAGTACTTC. It yields the protein CASSLNDRVGETQYF.

The CDR3 is CASSLDQGGQFF. CDR3 DNA sequence: TGTGCCAGCAGCTTAGATCAAGGGGGGCAGTTCTTC. The rearrangement joins TRBV11-2 to TRBJ2-1, with a tentative D call TRBD1 (6 bases). V lost 0 bases and J lost 12, with 9 bases in between. The CDR3 runs to 12 residues. Looked up from germline, CDR1 is SGHAT and CDR2 is FQNNGV.

The rearrangement links TRBV7-3 to TRBJ2-2; D call uncertain. CDR3 size: 14 residues. Trimming removed 0 bases at V and 1 base at J, with 3 bases between. CDR1 and CDR2 (germline): SGHTA, FQGTGA. CDR3 nucleotide sequence: TGTGCCAGCAGCTTAACGGGGAACACCGGGGAGCTGTTTTTT. Translating it yields CASSLTGNTGELFF.

The rearrangement joins TRBV18 to TRBJ2-7; weak D call: TRBD2 (6 bases). Germline V CDR1 and CDR2: KGHSH, LQKENI. With 0 bases removed from V and 5 bases from J, the gap between germline ends came to 11 bases. The CDR3 spans 14 residues. The CDR3 is CASSPPGGSDEQYF. In DNA form, the CDR3 reads TGTGCCAGCTCACCACCGGGGGGTAGCGACGAGCAGTACTTC.

This clone appeared many times. The chain is built from TRBV28 and TRBJ1-2; 8 bases are a match to TRBD1. The V and J ends lost 5 bases and 2 bases, in that order; junction bases with no gene match: 7. Germline CDR1 reads MDHEN; CDR2 reads SYDVKM. The CDR3 spans 15 residues. The CDR3 spells CASSRGQAFNYGYTF. CDR3 coding DNA: TGTGCCAGCAGTAGGGGACAGGCCTTCAACTATGGCTACACCTTC.

The CDR3 DNA reads as TGTGCCAGCAGCTTCCCCTACGGGAGAGGTAACACCGGGGAGCTGTTTTTT. Protein product: CASSFPYGRGNTGELFF. V and J are TRBV7-8 and TRBJ2-2; weak D call: TRBD2 (6 bases). The V gene lost 3 bases and the J gene lost 2 bases, with 16 bases spanning the gap. The CDR3 sequence is 17 residues long. Germline assignment: CDR1 SGHVS and CDR2 FQNEAQ.

V usage is TRBV19 and J usage is TRBJ2-6, with 16 bases aligning to TRBD2. Germline loops: CDR1 LNHDA, CDR2 SQIVND (reference sequence). The V and J ends lost 4 bases and 2 bases, in that order; junction bases with no gene match: 2. This CDR3 spans 18 amino acids. CDR3 DNA: TGTGCCAGTAGTAGGGGGACTAGCGGGAGGGCTGGGGCCAACGTCCTGACTTTC. Translating it yields CASSRGTSGRAGANVLTF.